The T cell receptor beta chain described here comes from a study of long-term antiretroviral therapy in people with HIV. About this clone itself: Its antigen is not identified.

The libraries were made with immunoSEQ v3.0 at survey level. Using immunoSEQ multiplex PCR, the repertoire was profiled, and TCRdb retains in-frame clones only, with some absent. Here the sample spans 20,000 to 25,000 clones, 93% being singletons. Deletions cut 7 bases from V and 3 bases from J, with 17 bases between. This CDR3 contains 14 residues. The germline V gene encodes CDR1 SQVTM and CDR2 ANQGSEA. Findings and limits, study-wide: Collection spanned 2004 to 2017; ART regimens may be less effective than current ones.

This clonotype was sampled from a woman aged 35 to 49 with HIV. The sequencing here drew on unsorted PBMCs, taken 7.6 years after starting antiretroviral therapy. J is TRBJ2-3 and V is TRBV29-1, with a tentative D call TRBD2 (7 bases). This CDR3 is CSANQGRGTDTQYF. In DNA, the CDR3 is TGCAGCGCCAACCAGGGGAGGGGAACAGATACGCAGTATTTT.